Listed below are T cell receptor beta chains from one sample, sequenced in a study of metastatic and nonmetastatic thyroid tumors. With MiXCR, TCRdb reprocessed the PCR reads. The table lists some 40,000 clones, roughly a quarter of them singletons. Sequencing was carried out using tumor tissue. The receptor set was obtained from a female donor with papillary thyroid cancer or a benign thyroid nodule (not recorded which). Some clones in this sample may be carry-over from other donors' samples. The conserved cysteine and the conserved F or W are not part of the CDR3 here. A D gene is named only where the DNA matches it firmly.

d_call: NA
j_call: TRBJ1-3
v_call: TRBV19
cdr3_aa: ASRFVGSSTGNTIY

d_call: NA
j_call: TRBJ2-7
v_call: TRBV20-1
cdr3_aa: SARDPGGELARCYEQY

d_call: TRBD1
j_call: TRBJ1-6
v_call: TRBV20-1
cdr3_aa: SARVTGERNSPLH

d_call: NA
j_call: TRBJ2-5
v_call: TRBV6-2/TRBV6-3
cdr3_aa: ASKKQVEETQY

d_call: TRBD1
j_call: TRBJ1-3
v_call: TRBV13
cdr3_aa: ASRPTGTGNTIY

d_call: NA
j_call: TRBJ1-4
v_call: TRBV4-2
cdr3_aa: ASSQASDRPVF

d_call: TRBD2
j_call: TRBJ2-7
v_call: TRBV5-4
cdr3_aa: ASSSGLAGGKQY

d_call: NA
j_call: TRBJ2-7
v_call: TRBV3-1
cdr3_aa: ASSDVSEQY

d_call: NA
j_call: TRBJ2-3
v_call: TRBV5-1
cdr3_aa: ASSLTGSTDTQY

d_call: TRBD1
j_call: TRBJ2-2
v_call: TRBV20-1
cdr3_aa: SASGQDANTGELF

d_call: NA
j_call: TRBJ1-5
v_call: TRBV6-1
cdr3_aa: ASSRQGHSSQPQH

d_call: NA
j_call: TRBJ2-4
v_call: TRBV7-8
cdr3_aa: ASTPGPKNIQY

d_call: NA
j_call: TRBJ2-7
v_call: TRBV6-1
cdr3_aa: ASSGTVTVSYEQY

d_call: NA
j_call: TRBJ2-7
v_call: TRBV19
cdr3_aa: ASSSTSAGEQY

d_call: TRBD1
j_call: TRBJ1-3
v_call: TRBV5-1
cdr3_aa: ASSRQGADGNTIY

d_call: NA
j_call: TRBJ2-7
v_call: TRBV18
cdr3_aa: ASSGLSGQRAYEQY

d_call: NA
j_call: TRBJ2-1
v_call: TRBV6-1
cdr3_aa: ASSLGEWNEQF

d_call: NA
j_call: TRBJ2-3
v_call: TRBV7-2
cdr3_aa: ASSLARGRPDTQY

d_call: NA
j_call: TRBJ2-3
v_call: TRBV7-2
cdr3_aa: TSSWGPDTQY

d_call: TRBD1
j_call: TRBJ2-5
v_call: TRBV20-1
cdr3_aa: SASNPGQHQETQY

d_call: TRBD2
j_call: TRBJ2-2
v_call: TRBV10-3
cdr3_aa: AISTISGVNTGELF

d_call: TRBD2
j_call: TRBJ2-1
v_call: TRBV5-8
cdr3_aa: ASSEGLAQYNEQF

d_call: NA
j_call: TRBJ1-4
v_call: TRBV5-8
cdr3_aa: ASSFQVNEKLF

d_call: TRBD2
j_call: TRBJ2-1
v_call: TRBV2
cdr3_aa: ASSEGSLLAGDGYYNEQS

d_call: NA
j_call: TRBJ2-7
v_call: TRBV12-3/TRBV12-4
cdr3_aa: ASSPSRGRENEQY

d_call: NA
j_call: TRBJ2-6
v_call: TRBV13
cdr3_aa: ASSWGPNLGGANVLT

d_call: TRBD2
j_call: TRBJ2-3
v_call: TRBV27
cdr3_aa: ASSSRLAGCTDTQY

d_call: TRBD1
j_call: TRBJ2-7
v_call: TRBV10-3
cdr3_aa: AISFGTANDYEQY

d_call: TRBD1
j_call: TRBJ2-7
v_call: TRBV7-6
cdr3_aa: ASSPSPAPGQHYEQY

d_call: NA
j_call: TRBJ2-3
v_call: TRBV5-1
cdr3_aa: ASSPDSSSTDTQY

d_call: NA
j_call: TRBJ2-7
v_call: TRBV6-1
cdr3_aa: ASSHSSPPYEQY

d_call: NA
j_call: TRBJ2-3
v_call: TRBV20-1
cdr3_aa: SASDSDTQY

d_call: NA
j_call: TRBJ2-2
v_call: TRBV10-1
cdr3_aa: ASSEGRVDTGELF

d_call: TRBD1
j_call: TRBJ2-6
v_call: TRBV18
cdr3_aa: ASSPYRTGARGANVLT

d_call: NA
j_call: TRBJ1-1
v_call: TRBV6-1
cdr3_aa: ASKKNTEAF

d_call: TRBD1
j_call: TRBJ2-2
v_call: TRBV12-3/TRBV12-4
cdr3_aa: ASSDRGRSGELF

d_call: NA
j_call: TRBJ1-1
v_call: TRBV20-1
cdr3_aa: SARRGNTEAF

d_call: NA
j_call: TRBJ2-1
v_call: TRBV15
cdr3_aa: ATSRGRNEQF

d_call: NA
j_call: TRBJ1-3
v_call: TRBV30
cdr3_aa: AWRQSSGNTIY

d_call: NA
j_call: TRBJ2-5
v_call: TRBV20-1
cdr3_aa: SATRQETQY

d_call: TRBD2
j_call: TRBJ2-7
v_call: TRBV7-2
cdr3_aa: ASSPSGNSYEQY

d_call: TRBD2
j_call: TRBJ2-1
v_call: TRBV15
cdr3_aa: ATSIPPGGEQF

d_call: NA
j_call: TRBJ2-7
v_call: TRBV20-1
cdr3_aa: SAPGPYEQY

d_call: TRBD2
j_call: TRBJ2-1
v_call: TRBV6-1
cdr3_aa: SSNPGLAGYNEQF

d_call: NA
j_call: TRBJ2-2
v_call: TRBV18
cdr3_aa: ASSPGQMNTGELF

d_call: TRBD2
j_call: TRBJ2-1
v_call: TRBV27
cdr3_aa: ASSFGGADFYNEQF

d_call: NA
j_call: TRBJ2-7
v_call: TRBV5-5
cdr3_aa: ASSLDVDYEQY

d_call: NA
j_call: TRBJ2-7
v_call: TRBV6-1
cdr3_aa: ASNTRGGYYEQY

d_call: NA
j_call: TRBJ2-7
v_call: TRBV7-6
cdr3_aa: ASSLVPPPSYEQY

d_call: NA
j_call: TRBJ2-2
v_call: TRBV6-1
cdr3_aa: ASSWGAGDTGELF

d_call: TRBD1
j_call: TRBJ1-2
v_call: TRBV7-2
cdr3_aa: ASSSDRGLSGYT

d_call: NA
j_call: TRBJ1-5
v_call: TRBV7-2
cdr3_aa: ASSLREGNQPQH

d_call: NA
j_call: TRBJ2-3
v_call: TRBV20-1
cdr3_aa: SASQVGQMADTQY

d_call: NA
j_call: TRBJ2-1
v_call: TRBV20-1
cdr3_aa: SARDALGLVTNEQF

d_call: NA
j_call: TRBJ2-7
v_call: TRBV20-1
cdr3_aa: SAVEQGLSEQY

d_call: TRBD2
j_call: TRBJ2-7
v_call: TRBV6-2/TRBV6-3
cdr3_aa: ASSYGGSGTYEQY

d_call: TRBD2
j_call: TRBJ2-2
v_call: TRBV11-2
cdr3_aa: ASSSAAGGGAGELF